Listed here are 14 T cell receptor beta chains from one sample, sequenced in a study of cytomegalovirus exposure and HLA in healthy donors. This table comes from immunoSEQ multiplex PCR, and its TCRdb copy is limited to in-frame clones, with some not included. This table has 120,000 to 150,000 clones, 84% appearing once. Sample: PBMCs. These receptors were taken from a woman in her 30s in good health and CMV-seronegative.

The chain is built from TRBV10-2 and TRBJ1-2; 9 positions agree with TRBD1. The trim removed 2 bases at V and 1 base at J, leaving 5 bases unmatched. Germline loops: CDR1 WSHSY, CDR2 SAAADI. This CDR3 spans 16 amino acids. In DNA form, the CDR3 reads TGCGCCAGCAGTGAGCCACCGGGACAGGGTAACTATGGCTACACCTTC. It codes for CASSEPPGQGNYGYTF.

In its sample, this clone was seen once. The chain employs TRBV4-2 and TRBJ2-2, with 10 positions matching TRBD1. CDR1 is LGHNA, CDR2 YNFKEQ, per germline. With V trimmed by 1 base and J by 6 bases, 2 bases remained unmatched. CDR3 length equals 15 residues. The CDR3 coding sequence is TGTGCCAGCAGCCAAGCCGGACAGGGGGCCGGGGAGCTGTTTTTT. It specifies CASSQAGQGAGELFF.

In its sample, this clone was seen a few times. The chain employs TRBV2 and TRBJ1-1, with unresolved D. The CDR3 runs to 13 residues. The germline V gene has CDR1 SNHLY and CDR2 FYNNEI. V was cut by 1 base and J by 1 base, with 4 bases left in between. The CDR3 bases are TGTGCCAGCAGTGAAGTAGAGAACACTGAAGCTTTCTTT. This gives the protein CASSEVENTEAFF.

The chain combines TRBV11-2 with TRBJ1-1; the D gene is possibly TRBD1 (6 bases). V lost 5 bases and J 1 base, leaving 11 bases between the germline ends. CDR3 size: 14 residues. Germline CDR1 SGHAT, CDR2 FQNNGV. CDR3 nucleotide sequence: TGTGCCAGCAGCCCAGGGGCACGGAACACTGAAGCTTTCTTT. As protein: CASSPGARNTEAFF.

To note about this clone: One end of the junction varies from germline; a read error may be responsible. The CDR3 nucleotides are TGCGCCAGCAGCTTGAGGTACCGGGGGACAGCGTCCCAGCAAGGGACCCAGTACTTC. Residues: CASSLRYRGTASQQGTQYF. The rearrangement uses TRBV5-1 and TRBJ2-5; the D gene is possibly TRBD1 (7 bases). There are 19 residues in the CDR3. The germline gives CDR1 SGHRS, CDR2 YFSETQ.

A note on this clone: At the DNA level, this CDR3 is encoded by other sequences in the same sample as well. The chain joins TRBV19 to TRBJ2-5; TRBD2 might be the D (5 bases). The germline V gene has CDR1 LNHDA and CDR2 SQIVND (reference sequence). Deletions cut 5 bases from V and 5 bases from J, with 9 bases between. CDR3 length equals 12 residues. In DNA form, the CDR3 reads TGTGCCAGTAGTTCGAGAGGGGAGACCCAGTACTTC. Translating gives CASSSRGETQYF.

The chain carries TRBV7-3 and TRBJ1-1; D gene unclear. Germline lookup yields CDR1 SGHTA and CDR2 FQGTGA. V was cut by 0 bases and J by 3 bases, with 8 bases left in between. The CDR3 sequence is 14 residues long. CDR3: CASSLTPGYTEAFF. The CDR3 DNA sequence: TGTGCCAGCAGCTTAACGCCGGGTTACACTGAAGCTTTCTTT.

This chain uses TRBV9 with TRBJ2-2; TRBD2 aligns across 11 bases. The CDR3 covers 16 residues. Germline V gene lookup returns CDR1 SGDLS and CDR2 YYNGEE. Trimming removed 3 bases from V and 5 bases from J; junction bases left unmatched: 6. CDR3 DNA: TGTGCCAGCAGCGCCCAACTAGCGGGGGAGACCGGGGAGCTGTTTTTT. Amino acid sequence: CASSAQLAGETGELFF. The variable domain in full, with the rest retrieved from reference TRBV9 and TRBJ2-2, is DSGVTQTPKHLITATGQRVTLRCSPRSGDLSVYWYQQSLDQGLQFLIQYYNGEERAKGNILERFSAQQFPDLHSELNLSSLELGDSALYFCASSAQLAGETGELFFGEGSRLTVL.

The chain links TRBV6-1 to TRBJ1-5; D is perhaps TRBD1 (5 bases). The CDR3 is 16 amino acids. From germline, CDR1 is MNHNS and CDR2 SASEGT. V shed 0 bases and J shed 5 bases, with 14 bases lying between them. As DNA, the CDR3 is TGTGCCAGCAGTGAAGCGCGGGGGAGATATCATCAGCCCCAGCATTTT. This gives the protein CASSEARGRYHQPQHF.

The chain couples TRBV6-6 to TRBJ1-2; 7 bases fit TRBD1. J lost 7 bases, V lost 0 bases, and 11 bases had no gene match. This CDR3 spans 16 amino acids. Germline V gene data show CDR1 as MNHNY and CDR2 as SVGAGI (reference sequence). The CDR3 loop is CASSYSLSDRAGGYTF. CDR3 coding DNA: TGTGCCAGCAGTTACTCTTTGAGCGACAGGGCGGGTGGCTACACCTTC.

This CDR3 is CASSQGQIGNEQYF. The DNA of the CDR3 is TGTGCCAGCAGCCAAGGCCAGATCGGGAACGAGCAGTACTTC. The chain joins TRBV14 to TRBJ2-7; D possibly corresponds to TRBD2 (5 bases). The germline V gene encodes CDR1 SGHDN and CDR2 FVKESK. This CDR3 is built from 14 residues. V lost 1 base and J lost 5, with 12 bases in between.

This rearrangement joins TRBV9 to TRBJ2-7; 9 bases map to TRBD1. CDR3 length: 12 residues. Germline-derived CDR1 and CDR2 are SGDLS and YYNGEE. Losses at the gene ends were 3 bases for V and 7 bases for J; bases not matched to a gene: 2. The CDR3 nucleotides are TGTGCCAGCAGCGGACAGGGGGTGGAGCAGTACTTC. Translation: CASSGQGVEQYF.

This clone was observed a handful of times. The chain has TRBV4-1 and TRBJ1-1; D is unresolved. The CDR3 is 14 residues long. Trimming took off 4 bases at V and 4 bases at J, with 13 bases between the two ends. Per germline, CDR1 MGHRA and CDR2 YSYEKL. The CDR3 coding sequence is TGCGCCAGCAGCCCGGGGTTTCTCGGCACTGAAGCTTTCTTT. Its protein is CASSPGFLGTEAFF.

The CDR3 is CASSPPANRFLAFF. CDR3 nucleotide sequence: TGTGCCAGCTCACCACCGGCGAACAGGTTTCTAGCTTTCTTT. The rearrangement links TRBV18 to TRBJ1-1, with D maybe TRBD1 (5 bases). This CDR3 comprises 14 residues. The germline V and J ends were trimmed by 0 bases and 10 bases, with 15 bases remaining between them. CDR1 and CDR2 (germline): KGHSH, LQKENI.